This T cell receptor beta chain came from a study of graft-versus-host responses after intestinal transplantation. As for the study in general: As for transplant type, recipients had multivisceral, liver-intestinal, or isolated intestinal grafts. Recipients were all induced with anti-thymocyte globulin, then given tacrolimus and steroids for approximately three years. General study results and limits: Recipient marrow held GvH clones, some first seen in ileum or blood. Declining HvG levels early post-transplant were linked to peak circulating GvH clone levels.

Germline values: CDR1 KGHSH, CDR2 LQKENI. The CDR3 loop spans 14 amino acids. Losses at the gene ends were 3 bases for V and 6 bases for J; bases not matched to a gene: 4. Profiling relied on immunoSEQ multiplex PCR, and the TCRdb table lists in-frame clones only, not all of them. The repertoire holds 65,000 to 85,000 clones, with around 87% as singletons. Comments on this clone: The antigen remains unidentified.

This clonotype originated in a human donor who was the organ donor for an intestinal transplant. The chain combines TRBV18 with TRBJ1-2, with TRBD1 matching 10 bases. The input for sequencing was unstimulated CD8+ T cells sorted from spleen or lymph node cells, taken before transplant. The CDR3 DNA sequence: TGTGCCAGCTCACCTGGCGGGACAGGGGATGGCTACACCTTC. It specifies CASSPGGTGDGYTF.